Listed below are T cell receptor beta chains from one sample, sequenced in a study of immune evolution from preneoplasia to lung adenocarcinoma. The repertoire was sequenced with immunoSEQ multiplex PCR; TCRdb's copy has only in-frame clones and lacks some. The sample lists about 5,200 clones; over 75% were seen once. Sequencing was carried out using FFPE normal lung tissue adjacent to the tumor. The receptors were gathered from a person aged 55 to 69 with lung adenocarcinoma. CDR3s include the opening cysteine and the closing phenylalanine or tryptophan. A D gene is named only where the DNA matches it firmly. The listing skips clone size in some rows; elsewhere it reads once, few, many or a size class.

CDR3 DNA: TGTGCCAGCAGTGAACTTAATGAGCAGTTCTTC
CDR3 protein: CASSELNEQFF
V gene: TRBV6-6
J gene: TRBJ2-1
clone size: few
D gene: NA

CDR3 DNA: TGCAGCGTTGAAGATTTGGTGGGGGGGCGAGGCAGCATTATCTATGGCTACACCTTC
CDR3 protein: CSVEDLVGGRGSIIYGYTF
V gene: TRBV29-1
J gene: TRBJ1-2
clone size: NA
D gene: NA

CDR3 DNA: TGTGCCAGCAGCTTAGGAGGGGCCGGTAATGAAAAACTGTTTTTT
CDR3 protein: CASSLGGAGNEKLFF
V gene: TRBV13
J gene: TRBJ1-4
clone size: once
D gene: NA

CDR3 DNA: TGTGCCAGCAGTCTCCGAGGGATGGGCAGAAACATTCAGTACTTC
CDR3 protein: CASSLRGMGRNIQYF
V gene: TRBV6-5
J gene: TRBJ2-4
clone size: NA
D gene: NA

CDR3 DNA: TGTGCCAGCAGCACCGGGGGCGCTGGCGCTGAAGCTTTCTTT
CDR3 protein: CASSTGGAGAEAFF
V gene: TRBV5-4
J gene: TRBJ1-1
clone size: once
D gene: NA

CDR3 DNA: TGTGCCAGCAGTGATACAGGGAGCAATCAGCCCCAGCATTTT
CDR3 protein: CASSDTGSNQPQHF
V gene: TRBV2
J gene: TRBJ1-5
clone size: NA
D gene: NA

CDR3 DNA: TGCGCCAGCAGCTTTGGGCAATCCAGCACAGATACGCAGTATTTT
CDR3 protein: CASSFGQSSTDTQYF
V gene: TRBV5-1
J gene: TRBJ2-3
clone size: NA
D gene: NA

CDR3 DNA: TGTGCCAGCAGTTGGGGACAGGGGAGCAATCAGCCCCAGCATTTT
CDR3 protein: CASSWGQGSNQPQHF
V gene: TRBV28
J gene: TRBJ1-5
clone size: NA
D gene: TRBD1

CDR3 DNA: TGTGCCAGCAGCGCCCAGATAGCGGGAGGAGACCAAGAGACCCAGTACTTC
CDR3 protein: CASSAQIAGGDQETQYF
V gene: TRBV7-3
J gene: TRBJ2-5
clone size: few
D gene: TRBD2

CDR3 DNA: TGTGCCAGCAGTCGGACAGGTCCGGCGCGAGGCTACACCTTC
CDR3 protein: CASSRTGPARGYTF
V gene: TRBV28
J gene: TRBJ1-2
clone size: once
D gene: TRBD1

CDR3 DNA: TGTGCCAGCTGGGGGAGGGCCTCCTACGAGCAGTACTTC
CDR3 protein: CASWGRASYEQYF
V gene: TRBV28
J gene: TRBJ2-7
clone size: NA
D gene: TRBD2

CDR3 DNA: TGTGCCAGCAGCGCCCTGACAACACGTTTTCCCACAGATACGCAGTATTTT
CDR3 protein: CASSALTTRFPTDTQYF
V gene: TRBV9
J gene: TRBJ2-3
clone size: NA
D gene: NA

CDR3 DNA: TGTGCCAGCAGCTTGCGGGGAGATAATTCACCCCTCCACTTT
CDR3 protein: CASSLRGDNSPLHF
V gene: TRBV7-3
J gene: TRBJ1-6
clone size: NA
D gene: NA

CDR3 DNA: TGTGCCTGCCACGTAAGCGGGGTTTCAGATACGCAGTATTTT
CDR3 protein: CACHVSGVSDTQYF
V gene: TRBV30
J gene: TRBJ2-3
clone size: NA
D gene: TRBD2

CDR3 DNA: TGCAGCGCTACTACAGTACTCGGCTACACCTTC
CDR3 protein: CSATTVLGYTF
V gene: TRBV29-1
J gene: TRBJ1-2
clone size: NA
D gene: NA

CDR3 DNA: TGTGCCAGCAGTCCCCTCAGTGCACATGGCTACACCTTC
CDR3 protein: CASSPLSAHGYTF
V gene: TRBV14
J gene: TRBJ1-2
clone size: NA
D gene: NA